This record covers a single T cell receptor beta chain. The antigen is undetermined. When the RNA was reverse transcribed, random hexamers were used with an input of roughly 0.5 to 1 ug. TCR beta CDR3 was amplified by immunoSEQ multiplex PCR. This amplification extended across 54 Vbeta and 13 Jbeta segments. MiXCR, run by TCRdb on the immunoSEQ multiplex PCR reads, gives a single entry per CDR3 protein. The sample lists 150,000 to 200,000 distinct CDR3 sequences; about 95% were seen once. In blood CD8+ and CD4+ T cells, TCR beta underwent sequencing. The CD8+ and CD4+ T cells were isolated magnetically using a negative isolation approach, whereas the TEMRA cells were enriched by FACS. Looked up from germline, CDR1 is SQVTM and CDR2 is ANQGSEA. Trimming cost V 8 bases and J 5 bases; bases outside gene matches: 11. This CDR3 contains 13 residues. This record belongs to a study of CD8 T cells in Susac syndrome. The study, taken as a whole, reports: The number of individuals included in the study's TCR sequencing and HLA analysis was acknowledged as relatively small.

The V call is TRBV29-1, the J call TRBJ1-1; 7 nucleotides match TRBD1. The sequencing sample was made of CD4+ T cells from PBMCs. The sequence derives from a human donor in good health. The CDR3, as DNA: TGCAGCTTCTCCCCCTGGACAGGAACTGAAGCTTTCTTT. Translated: CSFSPWTGTEAFF.